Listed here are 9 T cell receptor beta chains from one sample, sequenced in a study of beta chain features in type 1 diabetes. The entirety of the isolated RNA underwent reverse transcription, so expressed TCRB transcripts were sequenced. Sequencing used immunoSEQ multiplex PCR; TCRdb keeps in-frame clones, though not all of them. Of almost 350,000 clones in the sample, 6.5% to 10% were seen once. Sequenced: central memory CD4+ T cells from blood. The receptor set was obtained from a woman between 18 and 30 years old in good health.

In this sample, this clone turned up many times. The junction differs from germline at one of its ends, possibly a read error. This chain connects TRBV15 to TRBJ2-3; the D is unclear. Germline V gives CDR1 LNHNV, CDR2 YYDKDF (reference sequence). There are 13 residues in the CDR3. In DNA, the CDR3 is TGTGCCACCGGCAGAGACCTCGAAGATACGCAGTATTTT. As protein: CATGRDLEDTQYF. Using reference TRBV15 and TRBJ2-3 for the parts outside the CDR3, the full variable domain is DAMVIQNPRYQVTQFGKPVTLSCSQTLNHNVMYWYQQKSSQAPKLLFHYYDKDFNNEADTPDNFQSRRPNTSFCFLDIRSPGLGDTAMYLCATGRDLEDTQYFGPGTRLTVL.

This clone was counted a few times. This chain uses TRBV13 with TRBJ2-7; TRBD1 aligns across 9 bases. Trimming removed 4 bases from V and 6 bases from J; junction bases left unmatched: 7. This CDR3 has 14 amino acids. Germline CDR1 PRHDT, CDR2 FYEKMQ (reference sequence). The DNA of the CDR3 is TGTGCCAGCAGCTACGGGGACAGGGTAGGCGAGCAGTACTTC. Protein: CASSYGDRVGEQYF.

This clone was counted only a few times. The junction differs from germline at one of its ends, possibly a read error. CDR3 amino acids: CSIDRGVANEQFF. The CDR3 DNA reads as TGCAGCATTGACAGGGGAGTCGCCAATGAGCAGTTCTTC. V gene TRBV29-1 combines with J gene TRBJ2-1; 8 nucleotides line up with TRBD1. In germline, CDR1 is SQVTM, CDR2 ANQGSEA. The CDR3 is 13 residues long.

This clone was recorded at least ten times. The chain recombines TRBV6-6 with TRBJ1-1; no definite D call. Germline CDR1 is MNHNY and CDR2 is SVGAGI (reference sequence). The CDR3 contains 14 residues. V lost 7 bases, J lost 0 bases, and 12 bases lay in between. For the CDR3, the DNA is TGTGCCAGCACCCATGAGGGAATGAACACTGAAGCTTTCTTT. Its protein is CASTHEGMNTEAFF.

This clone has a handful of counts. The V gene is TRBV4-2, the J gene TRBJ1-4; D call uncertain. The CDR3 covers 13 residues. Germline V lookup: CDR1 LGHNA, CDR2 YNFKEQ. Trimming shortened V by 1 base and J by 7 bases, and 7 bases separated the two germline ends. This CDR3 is CASSQVPGEKLFF. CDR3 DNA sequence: TGTGCCAGCAGCCAAGTACCCGGTGAAAAACTGTTTTTT.

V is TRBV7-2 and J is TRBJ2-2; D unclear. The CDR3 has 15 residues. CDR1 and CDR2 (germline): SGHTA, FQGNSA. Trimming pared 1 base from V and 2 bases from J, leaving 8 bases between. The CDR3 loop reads CASSLVRRNTGELFF. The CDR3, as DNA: TGTGCCAGCAGCTTAGTTCGGAGAAACACCGGGGAGCTGTTTTTT.

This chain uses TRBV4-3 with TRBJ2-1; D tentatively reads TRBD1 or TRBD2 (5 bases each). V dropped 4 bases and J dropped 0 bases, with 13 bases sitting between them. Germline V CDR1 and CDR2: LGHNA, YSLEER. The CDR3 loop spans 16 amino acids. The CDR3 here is CASSPFMGDSYNEQFF. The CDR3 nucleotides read TGCGCCAGCAGCCCCTTTATGGGGGACTCCTACAATGAGCAGTTCTTC.

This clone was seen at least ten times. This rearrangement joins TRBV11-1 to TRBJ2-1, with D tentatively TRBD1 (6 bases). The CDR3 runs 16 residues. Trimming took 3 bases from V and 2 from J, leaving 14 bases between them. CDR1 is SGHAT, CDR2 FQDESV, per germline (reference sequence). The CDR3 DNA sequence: TGTGCCAGCAGCTTTGAGCAGGGGAGCCCCTACAATGAGCAGTTCTTC. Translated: CASSFEQGSPYNEQFF.

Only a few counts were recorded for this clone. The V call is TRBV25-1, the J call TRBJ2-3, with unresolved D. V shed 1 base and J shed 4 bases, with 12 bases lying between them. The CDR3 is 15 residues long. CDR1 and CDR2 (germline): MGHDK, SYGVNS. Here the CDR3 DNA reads TGTGCCAGCAGTGAATGGTGGCCAGGCGCAGATACGCAGTATTTT. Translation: CASSEWWPGADTQYF.